A single sample gave rise to the 9 T cell receptor beta chains below, sequenced in a study of blood T cell repertoires in COVID-19. TCRdb keeps only in-frame clones here, not all; method: immunoSEQ multiplex PCR. This sample has tens of thousands of clones; over 80% occur once, and the top ten carry more than 2%. Sequenced material: peripheral blood. Source of these receptors: a woman in her seventies with acute or convalescent COVID-19.

The chain combines TRBV5-1 with TRBJ1-1, with no clear D. V was trimmed by 4 bases and J by 1 base, leaving 11 bases between them. Germline V gene data show CDR1 as SGHRS and CDR2 as YFSETQ. This CDR3 has 14 amino acids. This chain's CDR3 is CASSPSSWNTEAFF. The CDR3 bases are TGCGCCAGCAGCCCTAGTTCCTGGAACACTGAAGCTTTCTTT.

The rearrangement links TRBV11-2 to TRBJ1-3; D ambiguous. With 1 base removed from V and 1 base from J, the gap between germline ends came to 11 bases. Germline values: CDR1 SGHAT, CDR2 FQNNGV. This CDR3 comprises 16 residues. The CDR3 DNA follows: TGTGCCAGCAGCTTAGGCCCCGGCGGTTCTGGAAACACCATATATTTT. Translated: CASSLGPGGSGNTIYF.

The CDR3 region is CASSQEDTNEQFF. CDR3 coding DNA: TGCGCCAGCAGCCAAGAAGACACCAATGAGCAGTTCTTC. The chain has TRBV4-1 and TRBJ2-1; D remains unclear. In germline, CDR1 is MGHRA, CDR2 YSYEKL. Trimming shortened V by 0 bases and J by 6 bases, and 6 bases separated the two germline ends. This CDR3 region has 13 residues.

The rearrangement joins TRBV2 to TRBJ2-6, with D unclear. Germline assignment: CDR1 SNHLY and CDR2 FYNNEI. CDR3 length equals 14 residues. Trimming took 2 bases from V and 0 from J, leaving 2 bases between them. In nucleotides, the CDR3 is TGTGCCAGCAGTGAATACTCTGGGGCCAACGTCCTGACTTTC. Translating it yields CASSEYSGANVLTF.

Only a few counts were recorded for this clone. As DNA, the CDR3 is TGTGCCAGCTCACCAGACAGAGTGAACACTGAAGCTTTCTTT. It is translated as CASSPDRVNTEAFF. The V call is TRBV18, the J call TRBJ1-1, with D possibly matching TRBD1 (5 bases). V was cut by 2 bases and J by 0 bases, with 7 bases left in between. Germline assignment: CDR1 KGHSH and CDR2 LQKENI. This CDR3 comprises 14 residues.

This clone showed up just once. J is TRBJ1-1 and V is TRBV29-1; D gene unclear. V shed 4 bases and J shed 5 bases, with 5 bases lying between them. The length of the CDR3 is 10 residues. Germline CDR1 SQVTM, CDR2 ANQGSEA. The CDR3 DNA reads TGCAGCGTTGCCCAGACTGAAGCTTTCTTT. It specifies CSVAQTEAFF.

The rearrangement links TRBV18 to TRBJ1-2, with 9 positions matching TRBD1. This CDR3 comprises 17 residues. Germline CDR1 KGHSH, CDR2 LQKENI. J gave up 7 bases and V 6 bases, and 18 bases lay outside the gene matches. DNA of the CDR3: TGTGCCAGCTCCCCGTCGGGGACAGGGACCTTCGATCGTGGCTACACCTTC. It codes for CASSPSGTGTFDRGYTF. The variable domain in full, completed from reference TRBV18 and TRBJ1-2, reads NAGVMQNPRHLVRRRGQEARLRCSPMKGHSHVYWYRQLPEEGLKFMVYLQKENIIDESGMPKERFSAEFPKEGPSILRIQQVVRGDSAAYFCASSPSGTGTFDRGYTFGSGTRLTVV.

In this sample, this clone turned up a few times. The genes are TRBV3-1 (or the pseudogene TRBV3-2) and TRBJ1-2; D not certain. With 4 bases removed from V and 2 bases from J, the gap between germline ends came to 8 bases. Germline V gene lookup returns CDR1 LGHDT and CDR2 YNNKEL (reference sequence). The CDR3 is 13 amino acids. Here the CDR3 reads CASSPGENYGYTF. The CDR3, as DNA: TGTGCCAGCAGCCCGGGAGAAAACTATGGCTACACCTTC.

This chain connects TRBV24-1 to TRBJ1-5, with D possibly being TRBD1 (6 bases). Germline assignment: CDR1 KGHDR and CDR2 SFDVKD. The length of the CDR3 is 12 residues. V gave up 9 bases and J gave up 7 bases, with 12 bases separating them. CDR3 amino acids: CATARGDQPQHF. In DNA form, the CDR3 reads TGTGCCACCGCCAGGGGTGACCAGCCCCAGCATTTT.